The rows below give T cell receptor beta chains drawn from one sample of a study of blood T cell repertoires in COVID-19. Sequencing used immunoSEQ multiplex PCR; TCRdb keeps in-frame clones, though not all of them. The sample holds under 200,000 clones, 75% to 85% seen once. The sequenced material came from peripheral blood. Receptors originate from a human donor in a cohort sampled during active COVID-19. Each CDR3 is given with its conserved first and last residue. Each record gives: clone size, J gene, V gene, D gene, CDR3 protein, CDR3 DNA. D genes are given only for firm matches. Size values are once, few and many counts, or a class for expanded clones, and some rows have none.

NA	TRBJ1-3	TRBV9	NA	CASSSPTGAGNTIYF	TGTGCCAGCAGCTCCCCGACGGGGGCTGGAAACACCATATATTTT
once	TRBJ2-3	TRBV9	NA	CASSVGTPPSTDTQYF	TGTGCCAGCAGCGTCGGGACACCTCCTAGCACAGATACGCAGTATTTT
NA	TRBJ1-2	TRBV7-2	NA	CASSSNWVAQRGYTF	TGTGCCAGCAGTTCCAATTGGGTAGCGCAACGCGGCTACACCTTC
NA	TRBJ2-6	TRBV7-2	NA	CASSQHQGSGANVLTF	TGTGCCAGCAGCCAACACCAGGGATCTGGGGCCAACGTCCTGACTTTC
few	TRBJ1-6	TRBV7-6	TRBD1	CASSLEGQGGAYNSPLHF	TGTGCCAGCAGCTTAGAGGGACAGGGCGGCGCCTATAATTCACCCCTCCACTTT
NA	TRBJ2-7	TRBV28	TRBD1	CASSPTGGTYEQYF	TGTGCCAGCAGCCCTACAGGGGGGACCTACGAGCAGTACTTC
NA	TRBJ2-7	TRBV7-9	NA	CASSGGGQGVYEQYF	TGTGCCAGCTCCGGGGGGGGACAGGGTGTATACGAGCAGTACTTC
once	TRBJ2-7	TRBV28	TRBD2	CASSSAGVPSVSYEQYF	TGTGCCAGCAGTTCAGCGGGAGTTCCCAGTGTCTCCTACGAGCAGTACTTC
NA	TRBJ1-6	TRBV6-6	NA	CASSYSGGYYNSPLHF	TGTGCCAGCAGTTACTCGGGAGGGTACTATAATTCACCCCTCCACTTT
NA	TRBJ1-5	TRBV6-1	NA	CASSEGQYSNQPQHF	TGTGCCAGCAGTGAAGGACAGTATAGCAATCAGCCCCAGCATTTT
once	TRBJ2-7	TRBV9	NA	CASSAPGLPYEQYF	TGTGCCAGCAGCGCCCCGGGACTTCCCTACGAGCAGTACTTC
NA	TRBJ1-4	TRBV6-6	NA	CASSYGGASNEKLFF	TGTGCCAGCAGCTACGGGGGCGCGAGTAATGAAAAACTGTTTTTT
NA	TRBJ1-1	TRBV5-6	NA	CASSSLGHGNTEAFF	TGTGCCAGCAGCTCCCTCGGACACGGGAACACTGAAGCTTTCTTT
NA	TRBJ2-7	TRBV7-9	TRBD1	CASSPGLTGGLSYEQYF	TGTGCCAGCAGCCCAGGGCTGACAGGGGGTTTGTCCTACGAGCAGTACTTC
NA	TRBJ1-2	TRBV11-2	NA	CASTRGRPGQERYTF	TGTGCCAGCACCCGAGGTCGTCCAGGGCAGGAACGCTACACCTTC
NA	TRBJ2-3	TRBV4-3	TRBD1	CASSQDGTGEFSSTDTQYF	TGCGCCAGCAGCCAAGACGGGACAGGGGAATTTAGTAGCACAGATACGCAGTATTTT
NA	TRBJ2-7	TRBV21-1	NA	CASSKHTGGESSGTYEQYF	TGTGCCAGCAGCAAACATACAGGGGGCGAAAGTTCCGGGACCTACGAGCAGTACTTC
NA	TRBJ2-1	TRBV18	TRBD1	CASSPPQGWTYNEQFF	TGTGCCAGCTCACCACCACAGGGGTGGACCTACAATGAGCAGTTCTTC
NA	TRBJ1-2	TRBV11-1	NA	CASSNLATSGYTF	TGTGCCAGCAGCAACCTAGCCACATCTGGCTACACCTTC
NA	TRBJ1-6	TRBV10-3	NA	CAISETRDYNSPLHF	TGTGCCATCAGTGAGACCCGGGATTATAATTCACCCCTCCACTTT
NA	TRBJ2-5	TRBV24-1	TRBD1	CATSDSGTGAKTQYF	TGTGCCACCAGTGATTCAGGGACAGGGGCCAAGACCCAGTACTTC
NA	TRBJ2-5	TRBV7-9	TRBD1	CASSLNRGRGETQYF	TGTGCCAGCAGCTTAAACAGGGGGCGCGGGGAGACCCAGTACTTC
NA	TRBJ2-5	TRBV28	NA	CASREGAGTQYF	TGTGCCAGCAGGGAGGGGGCGGGGACCCAGTACTTC
NA	TRBJ2-7	TRBV12-3/TRBV12-4	NA	CASSLTASYEQYF	TGTGCCAGCAGCTTGACAGCCTCCTACGAGCAGTACTTC
NA	TRBJ2-3	TRBV19	TRBD1	CASSAPRDRGRDTQYF	TGTGCCAGTAGTGCGCCCCGGGACAGGGGGCGAGATACGCAGTATTTT
NA	TRBJ1-5	TRBV21-1	NA	CASSKALRSNQPQHF	TGTGCCAGCAGCAAAGCGCTCAGGAGCAATCAGCCCCAGCATTTT
NA	TRBJ1-1	TRBV19	TRBD1	CASSAYGTGGAVAFF	TGTGCCAGTAGTGCCTATGGGACAGGGGGCGCAGTGGCTTTCTTT
NA	TRBJ2-7	TRBV7-6	TRBD2	CASSLYQREGLDEQYF	TGTGCCAGCAGCTTATACCAGCGGGAGGGCCTGGACGAGCAGTACTTC
NA	TRBJ1-4	TRBV7-9	TRBD1	CAAGTDATNEKLFF	TGTGCCGCTGGGACAGATGCAACTAATGAAAAACTGTTTTTT
NA	TRBJ2-3	TRBV25-1	NA	CASSEWNRLTSTDTQYF	TGTGCCAGCAGTGAATGGAACAGATTAACTAGCACAGATACGCAGTATTTT
once	TRBJ2-1	TRBV10-2	TRBD2	CASSRTSGGLNEQFF	TGCGCCAGCAGTAGGACTAGCGGGGGGCTAAATGAGCAGTTCTTC
few	TRBJ2-7	TRBV10-1	TRBD2	CASSDTSGSYEQYF	TGCGCCAGCAGTGATACTAGCGGATCCTACGAGCAGTACTTC
NA	TRBJ2-7	TRBV7-9	NA	CASSLAGQTGGKYEQYF	TGTGCCAGCAGCTTAGCGGGGCAAACTGGCGGGAAGTACGAGCAGTACTTC
NA	TRBJ2-7	TRBV7-9	NA	CASSLTPDSSYEQYF	TGTGCCAGCAGCTTAACCCCGGACAGCTCCTACGAGCAGTACTTC
NA	TRBJ1-4	TRBV6-2/TRBV6-3	NA	CASSQGRANEKLFF	TGTGCCAGCAGTCAGGGGAGAGCGAATGAAAAACTGTTTTTT
NA	TRBJ1-1	TRBV6-6	TRBD1	CATRQGAEGTEAFF	TGTGCCACCAGGCAGGGGGCAGAGGGGACTGAAGCTTTCTTT
NA	TRBJ1-5	TRBV19	TRBD1	CASSVTGGYYSNQPQHF	TGTGCCAGTAGTGTCACAGGGGGGTACTATAGCAATCAGCCCCAGCATTTT
once	TRBJ2-7	TRBV10-3	NA	CAISESQGEQYF	TGTGCCATCAGTGAGTCGCAGGGCGAGCAGTACTTC
NA	TRBJ1-1	TRBV7-9	NA	CASSWGDTEAFF	TGTGCCAGCAGCTGGGGGGACACTGAAGCTTTCTTT
NA	TRBJ1-1	TRBV6-2/TRBV6-3	TRBD1	CASSYSRTGGRNTEAFF	TGTGCCAGCAGTTACTCGAGGACAGGGGGCAGGAACACTGAAGCTTTCTTT
NA	TRBJ1-1	TRBV5-1	NA	CASSLPQNTEAFF	TGCGCCAGCAGCTTGCCACAGAACACTGAAGCTTTCTTT
NA	TRBJ2-7	TRBV5-5	TRBD2	CASSSLAGGPYEQYF	TGTGCCAGCAGCTCACTAGCGGGGGGGCCCTACGAGCAGTACTTC